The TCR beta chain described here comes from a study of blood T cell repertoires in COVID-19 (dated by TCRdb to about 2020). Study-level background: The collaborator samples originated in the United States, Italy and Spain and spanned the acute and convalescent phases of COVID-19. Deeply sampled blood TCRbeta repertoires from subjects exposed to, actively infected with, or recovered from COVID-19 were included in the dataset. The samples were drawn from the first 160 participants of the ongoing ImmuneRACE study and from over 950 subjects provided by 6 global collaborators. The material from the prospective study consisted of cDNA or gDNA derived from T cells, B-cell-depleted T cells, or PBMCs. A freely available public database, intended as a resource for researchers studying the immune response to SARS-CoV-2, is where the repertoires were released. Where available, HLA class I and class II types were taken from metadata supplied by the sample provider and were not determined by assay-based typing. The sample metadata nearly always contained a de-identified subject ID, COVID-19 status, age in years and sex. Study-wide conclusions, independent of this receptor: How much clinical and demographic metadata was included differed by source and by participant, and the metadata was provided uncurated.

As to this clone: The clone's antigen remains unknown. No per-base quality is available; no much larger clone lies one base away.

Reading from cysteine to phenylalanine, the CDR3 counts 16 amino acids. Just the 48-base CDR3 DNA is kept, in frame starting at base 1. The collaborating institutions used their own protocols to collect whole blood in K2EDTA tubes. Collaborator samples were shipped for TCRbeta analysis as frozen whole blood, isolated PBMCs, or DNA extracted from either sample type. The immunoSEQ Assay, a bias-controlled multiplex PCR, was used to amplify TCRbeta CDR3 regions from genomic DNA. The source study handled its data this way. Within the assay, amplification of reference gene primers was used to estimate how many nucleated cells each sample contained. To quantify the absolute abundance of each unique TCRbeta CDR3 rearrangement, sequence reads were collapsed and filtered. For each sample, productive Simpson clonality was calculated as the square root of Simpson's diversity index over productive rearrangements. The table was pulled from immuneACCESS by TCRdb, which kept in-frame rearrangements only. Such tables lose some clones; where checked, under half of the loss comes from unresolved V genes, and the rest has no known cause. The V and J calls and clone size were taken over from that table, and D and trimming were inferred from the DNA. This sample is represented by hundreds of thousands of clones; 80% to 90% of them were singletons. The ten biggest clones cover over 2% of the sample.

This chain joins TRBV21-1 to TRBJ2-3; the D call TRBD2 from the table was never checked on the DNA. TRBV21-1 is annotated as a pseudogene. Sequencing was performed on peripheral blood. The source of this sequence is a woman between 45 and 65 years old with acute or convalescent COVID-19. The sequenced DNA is TGTGCCAGCAGCAAAGATGAGGGCCGCCACACAGATACGCAGTATTTT. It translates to CASSKDEGRHTDTQYF.